The 3 T cell receptor beta chains presented below share a single source sample, sequenced in a study of shared clonotypes between healthy human individuals. Sequencing was performed with immunoSEQ multiplex PCR; in TCRdb, only in-frame clones are kept and a portion is missing. The sample records about 2.3 million clones, 90% to 95% being singletons. The sequenced sample was naive CD4+ T cells from PBMCs. Subset denoted: CD45RA+ positively selected. The receptors shown here come from a man in his late teens or twenties in good health. Some clones in this sample may be carry-over from other donors' samples.

The V call is TRBV9, the J call TRBJ2-1; D remains unclear. CDR1 and CDR2 from the germline V gene are SGDLS and YYNGEE. Between the trimmed V and J ends, which lost 0 bases and 5 bases, there was a span of 9 bases. The CDR3 loop spans 14 amino acids. The CDR3 loop is CASSVGQRNNEQFF. In DNA, the CDR3 is TGTGCCAGCAGCGTAGGACAACGGAACAATGAGCAGTTCTTC.

The chain recombines TRBV6-5 with TRBJ2-7, with 7 bases fitting TRBD2. This CDR3 region has 13 residues. Germline V gene data show CDR1 as MNHEY and CDR2 as SVGAGI. V dropped 10 bases and J dropped 5; count of bases not matched to a gene: 11. CDR3 residues: CATGGPSGDEQYF. The CDR3 bases are TGTGCCACCGGCGGGCCCAGCGGGGACGAGCAGTACTTC.

About this clone itself: The sample has other DNA sequences that encode this CDR3 too. The chain links TRBV28 to TRBJ1-2; perhaps TRBD1 as D (5 bases). In germline, CDR1 is MDHEN, CDR2 SYDVKM. The germline V and J ends were trimmed by 5 bases and 2 bases, with 9 bases remaining between them. The CDR3 is 13 amino acids. DNA for the CDR3: TGTGCCAGCAGTCGGGGGGGGAACTATGGCTACACCTTC. Residues: CASSRGGNYGYTF.